The clone carrying this TCR beta chain was counted only a few times. Genomic DNA was employed as the template in profiling TCR beta VDJ and CDR3. TCRdb redid the calling of the reads with MiXCR, one entry per CDR3 protein. The sample yields about 110,000 distinct CDR3 sequences, less than 65% seen once. The data are from a study of CD8+CD57+ T cells in acquired aplastic anemia. This CDR3 comprises 13 residues. Trimming shortened V by 5 bases and J by 4 bases, and 11 bases separated the two germline ends. Germline V gives CDR1 LNHNV, CDR2 YYDKDF (reference sequence). The TCR was taken from a human donor in good health, serving as a control. The chain recombines TRBV15 with TRBJ1-2, with TRBD1 as a possible D gene (6 bases). Sequenced: sorted CD4+, CD8+, or CD8+CD57+ T cells (not recorded which) from PBMCs. The chain's CDR3 is CATSRGGTYGYTF. In nucleotides, the CDR3 is TGTGCCACCAGCCGAGGGGGGACCTATGGCTACACCTTC.